These 20 T cell receptor beta chains originate from one sample sequenced in a study of T cells after posttransplantation cyclophosphamide. Controls had myeloablative marrow grafts with methotrexate and calcineurin inhibitor, sampled at 1 year. Repertoires were generated with immunoSEQ multiplex PCR, while TCRdb's copy carries only in-frame clones and drops some. The table has 3,500 to 5,500 clones, roughly 80% seen once. The input for sequencing was PBMCs, taken after an allogeneic stem cell transplant with a calcineurin inhibitor and methotrexate. The source of these receptors is a male patient between 35 and 55 years old who received an allogeneic stem cell transplant from an unrelated donor, was CMV-positive, and had chronic GVHD only. Some T cells may have originated in the graft donor.

J is TRBJ2-6 and V is TRBV6-4, with D maybe TRBD1 (5 bases). Trimming removed 2 bases at V and 0 bases at J, with 8 bases between. This CDR3 comprises 16 residues. Germline V lookup: CDR1 MRHNA, CDR2 SNTAGT. CDR3 bases: TGTGCCAGCAGTGACGGACATCACTCTGGGGCCAACGTCCTGACTTTC. It is translated as CASSDGHHSGANVLTF.

The genes are TRBV5-1 and TRBJ2-7; 11 positions match TRBD2. Unmatched junction bases numbered 15, after V lost 4 bases and J lost 0 bases. Germline values: CDR1 SGHRS, CDR2 YFSETQ. The CDR3 loop spans 19 amino acids. CDR3 loop: CASSTGVASGRKVSYEQYF. In DNA form, the CDR3 reads TGCGCCAGCAGCACGGGGGTGGCTAGCGGGAGGAAGGTCTCCTACGAGCAGTACTTC.

V gene TRBV5-1 combines with J gene TRBJ2-3, with TRBD2 identical over 7 bases. The J segment lost 5 bases and the V segment lost 0 bases, leaving 3 bases of the junction unmatched. CDR1 is SGHRS and CDR2 is YFSETQ in the germline V gene. The CDR3 totals 14 residues. CDR3 bases: TGCGCCAGCAGCTTGGATGGCGGGAGAGATACGCAGTATTTT. It encodes CASSLDGGRDTQYF.

J is TRBJ1-1 and V is TRBV4-3; D gene uncertain. V was clipped by 0 bases and J by 7 bases, with 15 bases between them. Germline lookup yields CDR1 LGHNA and CDR2 YSLEER. This CDR3 spans 15 amino acids. In DNA, the CDR3 is TGCGCCAGCAGCCAAGATCTTTTAGGAGTATTTGAAGCTTTCTTT. Protein: CASSQDLLGVFEAFF.

This clone was seen a single time. J is TRBJ1-1 and V is TRBV5-1; D unresolved. CDR3 length: 15 amino acids. Per the germline V gene, CDR1 is SGHRS and CDR2 is YFSETQ. Deletions cut 4 bases from V and 6 bases from J, with 19 bases between. CDR3 in amino acids: CASSPRSSTGAEAFF. Here the CDR3 DNA reads TGCGCCAGCAGCCCCAGGTCGTCCACCGGGGCTGAAGCTTTCTTT.

The genes are TRBV10-3 and TRBJ1-6; 10 nucleotides match TRBD1. Germline V gene lookup returns CDR1 ENHRY and CDR2 SYGVKD. Losses at the gene ends were 6 bases for V and 9 bases for J; bases not matched to a gene: 5. This CDR3 has 14 residues. CDR3 loop: CAISPGQGGSPLHF. In DNA form, the CDR3 reads TGTGCCATCAGCCCCGGACAGGGGGGTTCACCCCTCCACTTT.

In this sample, this clone turned up a few times. The V call is TRBV29-1, the J call TRBJ1-1, with D unclear. The CDR3 is 12 amino acids. The ends were cut back, 4 bases at V and 11 bases at J, with 17 bases in the middle. Germline-derived CDR1 and CDR2 are SQVTM and ANQGSEA. The CDR3 DNA reads TGCAGCGTTGTAGGCGGCACAAGGAGGGCTTTCTTT. As protein: CSVVGGTRRAFF.

V gene TRBV19 combines with J gene TRBJ1-2, with D possibly being TRBD1 (6 bases). The CDR3 spans 13 residues. Germline V lookup: CDR1 LNHDA, CDR2 SQIVND (reference sequence). V dropped 9 bases and J dropped 5 bases, with 16 bases sitting between them. CDR3 in amino acids: CASTNGGLYGYTF. The CDR3 DNA is TGTGCCAGCACGAACGGGGGGCTGTATGGCTACACCTTC.

As DNA, the CDR3 is TGTGCCAGTAGTACCCGGACAGGGGGAACAACTAATGAAAAACTGTTTTTT. Translating it yields CASSTRTGGTTNEKLFF. The J gene is TRBJ1-4, the V gene TRBV19; TRBD1 aligns across 10 bases. Losses at the gene ends were 4 bases for V and 0 bases for J; bases not matched to a gene: 5. CDR1 is LNHDA and CDR2 is SQIVND in the germline V gene (reference sequence). The CDR3 is made up of 17 amino acids.

The rearrangement links TRBV2 to TRBJ2-1, with D hard to call. The CDR3 covers 12 residues. V was cut by 6 bases and J by 0 bases, with 3 bases left in between. Germline V gene lookup returns CDR1 SNHLY and CDR2 FYNNEI. CDR3 loop: CASSRSYNEQFF. CDR3 in DNA: TGTGCCAGCAGCCGCTCCTACAATGAGCAGTTCTTC.

The J gene is TRBJ1-2, the V gene TRBV6-5; 8 nucleotides agree with TRBD1. CDR1 is MNHEY, CDR2 SVGAGI, per germline. J was trimmed by 5 bases and V by 4 bases; bases with no gene match: 6. CDR3 length: 14 residues. The CDR3 nucleotides read TGTGCCAGCAGTTGGGACAGGAAGGCATATGGCTACACCTTC. It yields the protein CASSWDRKAYGYTF.

The chain has TRBV7-6 and TRBJ2-3; 13 positions match TRBD2. This CDR3 has 16 residues. In germline, CDR1 is SGHVS, CDR2 FNYEAQ. J gave up 5 bases and V 5 bases, and 7 bases lay outside the gene matches. The CDR3 DNA reads as TGTGCCAGCAGCCCTCGACTAGCGGGAGGCATAGATACGCAGTATTTT. Translation gives CASSPRLAGGIDTQYF.

This clone was recorded only once. V gene TRBV27 combines with J gene TRBJ2-1, with 10 nucleotides matching TRBD2. J gave up 6 bases and V 5 bases, and 10 bases lay outside the gene matches. Germline V lookup: CDR1 MNHEY, CDR2 SMNVEV (reference sequence). The CDR3 sequence is 16 residues long. The CDR3 nucleotides are TGTGCCAGCAGTAGTCAGCGGGAGGGCCGCGGCAATGAGCAGTTCTTC. Amino acids: CASSSQREGRGNEQFF.

This chain uses TRBV19 with TRBJ1-2; 8 bases are a match to TRBD1. V shed 6 bases and J 4 bases; nucleotides not matched to a gene: 13. The CDR3 has 16 residues. The germline gives CDR1 LNHDA, CDR2 SQIVND (reference sequence). CDR3 DNA: TGTGCCAGTAGAAAGAAGACAGGGGAGATAGGCTATGGCTACACCTTC. Translating gives CASRKKTGEIGYGYTF.

The chain links TRBV9 to TRBJ2-7; 7 bases are a match to TRBD2. The V segment lost 3 bases and the J segment 6 bases; nucleotides outside the gene matches: 12. CDR3 size: 15 residues. CDR1 is SGDLS and CDR2 is YYNGEE in the germline V gene. In DNA form, the CDR3 reads TGTGCCAGCAGCGCCATAGTCGGGGCTAGCGGCGAGCAGTACTTC. This translates into CASSAIVGASGEQYF.

The chain employs TRBV19 and TRBJ2-7; 9 bases match TRBD1. V lost 7 bases, J lost 1 base, and 11 bases stayed unmatched. Germline V gene lookup returns CDR1 LNHDA and CDR2 SQIVND (reference sequence). The CDR3 is 16 amino acids. Here the CDR3 reads CASTAIAGTGSYEQYF. The CDR3 DNA sequence: TGTGCCAGTACCGCAATTGCCGGGACAGGGTCCTACGAGCAGTACTTC.

The chain carries TRBV9 and TRBJ1-1, with D perhaps TRBD1 (6 bases). Trimming left V 3 bases short and J 7 bases short, with 10 bases between. Germline CDR1 SGDLS, CDR2 YYNGEE. There are 12 residues in the CDR3. Written as DNA, the CDR3 is TGTGCCAGCAGCGCCCGGACAGTTGAAGCTTTCTTT. It is translated as CASSARTVEAFF.

The rearrangement uses TRBV25-1 and TRBJ1-4; a possible D gene is TRBD1 (6 bases). This CDR3 comprises 16 residues. The V and J ends lost 3 bases and 4 bases respectively, with 15 bases between them. From germline, CDR1 is MGHDK and CDR2 SYGVNS. The CDR3 spells CASSDITGTLNEKLFF. CDR3 sequence (DNA): TGTGCCAGCAGTGACATAACAGGGACGCTTAATGAAAAACTGTTTTTT.

The genes are TRBV7-9 and TRBJ2-1, with a weak D call TRBD2 (6 bases). The V end lost 6 bases, the J end lost 5 bases, and 17 bases lay between the germline ends. Germline values: CDR1 SEHNR, CDR2 FQNEAQ (reference sequence). The CDR3 runs to 15 residues. The CDR3 here is CASSLTAPGDNEQFF. The CDR3 nucleotides are TGTGCCAGCAGTTTGACCGCTCCGGGAGACAATGAGCAGTTCTTC.

The rearrangement uses TRBV18 and TRBJ1-1, with 8 bases aligning to TRBD1. CDR3 length equals 16 residues. Germline CDR1 is KGHSH and CDR2 is LQKENI. Germline trimming cut 3 bases from V and 1 base from J; bases unmatched to any gene: 7. CDR3 DNA: TGTGCCAGCTCACCCACGACAGGGGCCAGGAACACTGAAGCTTTCTTT. Protein: CASSPTTGARNTEAFF. Full variable domain (outside the CDR3, taken from reference TRBV18 and TRBJ1-1): NAGVMQNPRHLVRRRGQEARLRCSPMKGHSHVYWYRQLPEEGLKFMVYLQKENIIDESGMPKERFSAEFPKEGPSILRIQQVVRGDSAAYFCASSPTTGARNTEAFFGQGTRLTVV.